These T cell receptor beta chains were read from a single sample in a study of CD8 T cells in ankylosing spondylitis. MiXCR, run by TCRdb on the 5' RACE reads, gives a single entry per CDR3 protein. The sample has about 540,000 distinct CDR3 sequences, 10% to 15% seen once. The sample consisted of blood, either unsorted or a sorted T cell fraction (not recorded which). Source of these receptors: a male donor with ankylosing spondylitis. Each CDR3 is given with its conserved first and last residue. The D gene is left open where the match is weak. A clone size is listed for some rows: how often the clone was seen (once, few, many), or a class if it is expanded.

clone_size cdr3_length j_call d_call v_call cdr3_nt cdr3_aa
many 15 TRBJ2-3 TRBD2 TRBV5-1 TGCGCCAGCAGCTGGAGCGGGAGTGGGACAGATACGCAGTATTTT CASSWSGSGTDTQYF
NA 15 TRBJ1-1 NA TRBV20-1 TGCAGTGCCCCCGGAGCGGTAAGAGTAAACACTGAAGCTTTCTTT CSAPGAVRVNTEAFF
few 13 TRBJ1-3 NA TRBV12-3/TRBV12-4 TGTGCCAGCGTTCCTGCCGGGGGGGGAAAACGTCATTTT CASVPAGGGKRHF
few 11 TRBJ2-7 NA TRBV12-3/TRBV12-4 TGTGCCAGCAGAAACTACTACGAGCAGTACTTC CASRNYYEQYF
few 11 TRBJ2-5 TRBD2 TRBV7-7 TGTGCCAGCTTTAGCGGGGAGACCCAGTACTTC CASFSGETQYF
many 14 TRBJ2-1 NA TRBV12-3/TRBV12-4 TGTGCCAGCAGTTTAGGGTGGGAGCGTAATGAGCAGTTCTTC CASSLGWERNEQFF
NA 13 TRBJ1-4 NA TRBV11-2 TGTGCCAGCAGCTTAGTTAGCTATGAAAAACTGTTTTTT CASSLVSYEKLFF
many 17 TRBJ1-2 TRBD1 TRBV4-1 TGCGCCAGCAGCCAAGAGGGACAGGGATTAGCTAACTATGGCTACACCTTC CASSQEGQGLANYGYTF
many 15 TRBJ2-2 TRBD2 TRBV6-1 TGTGCCAGCAGTAAGGCGGGAGTGAGCACCGGGGAGCTGTTTTTT CASSKAGVSTGELFF
few 18 TRBJ1-2 NA TRBV4-2 TGTGCCAGCAGCCAAGAGGGGGTTCAAAAGTTCTTTAACTATGGCTACACCTTC CASSQEGVQKFFNYGYTF
NA 17 TRBJ2-1 NA TRBV9 TGTGCCAGCAGCGTAGCTGATGGGAGGAGACCCTACAATGAGCAGTTCTTC CASSVADGRRPYNEQFF
medium-sized 13 TRBJ2-7 NA TRBV20-1 TGCAGTGCTAGAGATCTCTCGGCGGGCGAGCAGTACTTC CSARDLSAGEQYF
NA 14 TRBJ1-1 NA TRBV19 TGTGCCAGTAGTGCGACAGAAGTGGGTCCTGAAGCTTTCTTT CASSATEVGPEAFF
NA 13 TRBJ2-4 TRBD1 TRBV30 TGTGCCTGGAGTGAACAGGGGAAAAACATTCAGTACTTC CAWSEQGKNIQYF
NA 18 TRBJ2-3 NA TRBV9 TGTGCCAGCAGCGTAGAGTCGCGGGGACTCGCCTCGAGAGATACGCAGTATTTT CASSVESRGLASRDTQYF
few 17 TRBJ2-1 TRBD1 TRBV10-2 TGCGCCAGCAGTGACCGACAGGGCTTAAGCTCCTACAATGAGCAGTTCTTC CASSDRQGLSSYNEQFF
few 13 TRBJ2-1 NA TRBV7-2 TGTGCCAGCAGCTTAGACAGGGATGGTGAGCAGTTCTTC CASSLDRDGEQFF
NA 15 TRBJ1-4 TRBD1 TRBV7-8 TGTGCCAGCAGCCCTGTCACAGGGGATGGAGAAAAACTGTTTTTT CASSPVTGDGEKLFF
NA 14 TRBJ1-5 TRBD1 TRBV12-3/TRBV12-4 TGTGCCAGCAGTACCCAGACAGGGAATCAGCCCCAGCATTTT CASSTQTGNQPQHF
few 13 TRBJ2-7 NA TRBV10-3 TGTGCCATCAGTGAGTCCGCGGGGTACGAGCAGTACTTC CAISESAGYEQYF
NA 15 TRBJ1-5 TRBD1 TRBV10-3 TGTGCCATCAGTGAAGTGCACAGGGGAGGACAGCCCCAGCATTTT CAISEVHRGGQPQHF
NA 14 TRBJ2-7 TRBD2 TRBV12-3/TRBV12-4 TGTGCCAGCAGGGGACTAGCGGGAGTCTACGAGCAGTACTTC CASRGLAGVYEQYF